Listed below are T cell receptor beta chains from one sample, sequenced in a study of blood T cell repertoires in COVID-19. Assay used: immunoSEQ multiplex PCR; TCRdb lists only in-frame clones, some missing. The table includes 65,000 to 85,000 clones, 79% detected once. Source material: peripheral blood. The source of these receptors is a woman aged 80 or over with active or convalescent COVID-19. Both conserved end residues are part of each CDR3. The D gene is left open where the match is weak. Clone size is given for some rows only: seen once, a few or many times, or a class if the clone is expanded.

j_call v_call d_call clone_size cdr3_aa cdr3_nt
TRBJ1-6 TRBV5-1 . . CASSLASGRGASPLHF TGCGCCAGCAGCTTGGCGTCGGGGAGGGGAGCTTCACCCCTCCACTTT
TRBJ2-1 TRBV24-1 TRBD2 . CATSASASGTSGYGQFF TGTGCCACCAGTGCCTCTGCCTCCGGGACTAGCGGTTATGGGCAGTTCTTC
TRBJ2-3 TRBV11-2 TRBD2 . CASSSGRGAGGPTDTQYF TGTGCCAGCAGCTCAGGAAGGGGTGCGGGGGGCCCCACAGATACGCAGTATTTT
TRBJ2-5 TRBV5-1 TRBD2 once CASSPRTGGTETQYF TGCGCCAGCAGCCCTAGAACGGGGGGGACAGAGACCCAGTACTTC
TRBJ2-1 TRBV11-3 TRBD2 once CASSLEGLAGVSEQFF TGTGCCAGCAGCTTAGAGGGACTAGCGGGAGTAAGCGAGCAGTTCTTC
TRBJ1-2 TRBV19 . once CASSIWAPDYGYTF TGTGCCAGTAGTATCTGGGCCCCAGACTATGGCTACACCTTC
TRBJ1-3 TRBV4-3 . . CASSQVAGQGNTIYF TGCGCCAGCAGCCAAGTCGCCGGACAGGGAAACACCATATATTTT
TRBJ1-1 TRBV7-2 . . CASSLNGSPTEAFF TGTGCCAGCAGCCTTAACGGGTCCCCCACTGAAGCTTTCTTT
TRBJ2-1 TRBV19 TRBD2 . CASSPSGRGGNEQFF TGTGCCAGTAGCCCTAGCGGGAGGGGTGGAAATGAGCAGTTCTTC
TRBJ2-4 TRBV7-8 . . CASSRAGGRAKNIQYF TGTGCCAGCAGCCGAGCCGGGGGTCGGGCCAAAAACATTCAGTACTTC
TRBJ2-7 TRBV5-3 . once CARPILACEQYF TGTGCCAGACCAATTCTAGCGTGCGAGCAGTACTTC
TRBJ2-1 TRBV6-5 . . CASSYPPGSYNEQFF TGTGCCAGCAGTTACCCTCCCGGCTCCTACAATGAGCAGTTCTTC
TRBJ1-5 TRBV4-3 TRBD1 . CASSDDTGAGPQHF TGCGCCAGCAGTGACGATACAGGGGCCGGGCCCCAGCATTTT
TRBJ1-1 TRBV2 TRBD1 . CASSQTGVWAAFF TGTGCCAGCAGTCAGACAGGGGTATGGGCCGCTTTCTTT
TRBJ1-5 TRBV28 . few CASSLWPGADSNQPQHF TGTGCCAGCAGTTTATGGCCAGGGGCAGATAGCAATCAGCCCCAGCATTTT
TRBJ1-6 TRBV11-2 . once CASSLNPGEGGPCF TGTGCCAGCAGCTTAAACCCTGGGGAGGGTGGCCCCTGCTTT
TRBJ2-7 TRBV28 TRBD1 . CATGGSSYEQYF TGTGCCACAGGGGGAAGCTCCTACGAGCAGTACTTC
TRBJ1-6 TRBV2 . once CASSVGEISRVSPLHF TGTGCCAGCAGTGTGGGTGAGATTTCTCGGGTTTCACCCCTCCACTTT
TRBJ1-5 TRBV30 TRBD1 . CAWSPGQGVFSNQPQHF TGTGCCTGGAGTCCGGGACAGGGGGTTTTTAGCAATCAGCCCCAGCATTTT
TRBJ1-4 TRBV4-3 . once CASSRIGTSGVLFF TGCGCCAGCAGCCGGATAGGTACTTCCGGGGTACTGTTTTTT
TRBJ2-3 TRBV2 . . CASSKGQTLTDTQYF TGTGCCAGCAGCAAAGGACAAACCCTCACAGATACGCAGTATTTT
TRBJ2-7 TRBV21-1 . . CASSTQGGQGVSYEQYF TGTGCCAGCAGCACCCAGGGCGGACAGGGGGTCTCCTACGAGCAGTACTTC
TRBJ1-6 TRBV20-1 TRBD1 few CSASPQGYSPLHF TGCAGTGCTAGTCCACAGGGGTACTCACCCCTCCACTTT
TRBJ2-7 TRBV2 TRBD1 . CASLPQGGVYEQYF TGTGCCAGCCTCCCGCAAGGGGGCGTGTACGAGCAGTACTTC
TRBJ2-7 TRBV19 . few CASSTVAASSYEQYF TGTGCCAGTAGTACCGTAGCGGCAAGCTCCTACGAGCAGTACTTC
TRBJ2-2 TRBV28 . . CASSFLGGARELFF TGTGCCAGCAGTTTTCTTGGGGGGGCCCGGGAGCTGTTTTTT
TRBJ2-3 TRBV6-4 . . CASSAPDTQYF TGTGCCAGCAGTGCCCCGGATACGCAGTATTTT
TRBJ2-3 TRBV28 . . CASSLWSTLDTQYF TGTGCCAGCAGTTTATGGTCTACCTTAGATACGCAGTATTTT
TRBJ2-2 TRBV5-4 TRBD2 few CASSRDGRANTGELFF TGTGCCAGCAGCCGGGATGGGAGGGCGAACACCGGGGAGCTGTTTTTT